Each of the 30 T cell receptor beta chains below was sequenced from the same sample in a study of blood T cells in healthy people across ages. For the second PCR, which ran for 7 to 11 cycles, a sample-barcoded 5' primer and a J-beta primer mix were used. TCRdb reprocessed the 5' RACE reads via MiXCR and lists one record per CDR3 protein. The sample shows around 1.7 million distinct CDR3 sequences, 28% of them seen only once. Sequenced: blood. The receptor set was obtained from a woman aged 25 to 39 in good health.

This clonotype was observed a handful of times. This rearrangement joins TRBV2 to TRBJ2-1; possibly TRBD2 for D (6 bases). CDR1 is SNHLY, CDR2 FYNNEI, per germline. The germline V and J ends were trimmed by 8 bases and 2 bases, with 16 bases remaining between them. The CDR3 contains 15 residues. For the CDR3, the DNA is TGTGCCAGCTCTCCGGGAGCGTCTACCTACAATGAGCAGTTCTTC. Translation gives CASSPGASTYNEQFF.

With regard to this clonotype: With a much larger clone just one base away, this may be a read error. The J gene is TRBJ2-3, the V gene TRBV29-1, with 11 bases matching TRBD1. The CDR3 covers 14 residues. Germline-derived CDR1 and CDR2 are SQVTM and ANQGSEA. In DNA form, the CDR3 reads TGCAGCGTCATGGACAGGGGGCGGCGAGATACGCTGTATTTT. Translating gives CSVMDRGRRDTLYF.

This clonotype was observed a few times. The germline gene is not matched at one end of the junction; a read error may be the cause. The rearrangement joins TRBV5-1 to TRBJ2-3, with D tentatively TRBD2 (6 bases). From germline, CDR1 is SGHRS and CDR2 YFSETQ. This CDR3 has 14 amino acids. CDR3 amino acids: CAGMEVSGTDTQYF. In nucleotides, the CDR3 is TGCGCCGGCATGGAGGTTAGCGGCACGGATACGCAGTATTTT.

This clonotype was detected only a few times. The rearrangement links TRBV6-6 to TRBJ1-3, with a possible D match to TRBD1 (6 bases). The CDR3 spans 16 residues. CDR1 is MNHNY and CDR2 is SVGAGI in the germline V gene (reference sequence). V lost 7 bases, J lost 0 bases, and 16 bases lay in between. The CDR3 region is CASTPQGGISGNTIYF. CDR3 DNA: TGTGCCAGCACACCTCAAGGGGGAATCTCTGGAAACACCATATATTTT.

The rearrangement uses TRBV5-1 and TRBJ2-7; D remains ambiguous. Germline V gene data show CDR1 as SGHRS and CDR2 as YFSETQ. This CDR3 contains 15 residues. V was shortened by 0 bases and J by 5 bases, with 15 bases between the two germline ends. The CDR3 loop reads CASSLGDDSFHEQYF. In DNA form, the CDR3 reads TGCGCCAGCAGCTTGGGTGACGACTCCTTCCACGAGCAGTACTTC.

This chain connects TRBV7-2 to TRBJ2-1; 12 bases line up with TRBD2. Judging by the DNA end, TRBJ2-7 fits better; the J call may be wrong. Germline-derived CDR1 and CDR2 are SGHTA and FQGNSA. This CDR3 contains 17 residues. CDR3 residues: CASSSGLAGISYNEQYF. DNA of the CDR3: TGTGCCAGCAGCTCGGGACTAGCGGGTATCTCCTACAATGAGCAGTACTTC.

This clonotype was counted between two and nine times. The chain joins TRBV7-9 to TRBJ2-1; 9 bases align to TRBD2. The CDR3 totals 16 residues. The V gene end was trimmed by 4 bases and the J gene end by 6 bases; junction bases not matched to a gene: 10. Per the germline V gene, CDR1 is SEHNR and CDR2 is FQNEAQ (reference sequence). CDR3: CASSSSSGAVSNEQFF. The CDR3 DNA is TGTGCCAGCAGCTCGTCTAGCGGGGCAGTTAGCAATGAGCAGTTCTTC.

Many counts were recorded for this clonotype. The rearrangement joins TRBV4-1 to TRBJ2-7; D is ambiguous. The CDR3 has 13 residues. Looked up from germline, CDR1 is MGHRA and CDR2 is YSYEKL. The germline V and J ends were trimmed by 4 bases and 7 bases, with 14 bases remaining between them. The CDR3 protein is CASSRSNAGEQYF. The CDR3 bases are TGCGCCAGCAGCCGTTCTAACGCCGGGGAGCAGTACTTC.

V is TRBV5-6 and J is TRBJ2-1, with 11 bases that match TRBD2. This CDR3 has 16 amino acids. CDR1 and CDR2 (germline): SGHDT, YYEEEE. J gave up 5 bases and V 2 bases, and 6 bases lay outside the gene matches. CDR3 sequence: CASSLRTSGSHNEQFF. The DNA for the CDR3 is TGTGCCAGCAGCTTACGAACTAGCGGGAGCCACAATGAGCAGTTCTTC.

The chain carries TRBV15 and TRBJ1-6; possibly TRBD1 for D (6 bases). Trimming stripped 0 bases from V and 7 bases from J, with 10 bases between. The CDR3 runs 15 residues. The germline V gene has CDR1 LNHNV and CDR2 YYDKDF (reference sequence). In DNA form, the CDR3 reads TGTGCCACCAGCAGAGATTGGGACAAGAATTCACCCCTCCACTTT. Encoded protein: CATSRDWDKNSPLHF.

This clonotype was found many times. This rearrangement joins TRBV20-1 to TRBJ2-5; D gene uncertain. There are 13 residues in the CDR3. From germline, CDR1 is DFQATT and CDR2 SNEGSKA (reference sequence). The V end lost 3 bases, the J end lost 5 bases, and 13 bases lay between the germline ends. In nucleotides, the CDR3 is TGCAGTGCTAGCCCCCAGGACCGGGAGACCCAGTACTTC. Protein product: CSASPQDRETQYF.

Worth noting for this clonotype: The CDR3 does not end in the conserved phenylalanine or tryptophan, so this is likely a read error. The CDR3 DNA reads TGCGCCAGCAGCTTGGTAACAGGGGGCAGGGAGACCCAGTACTGC. It encodes CASSLVTGGRETQYC. This chain joins TRBV5-1 and TRBJ2-5; the match to TRBD1 covers 9 bases. The CDR3 is made up of 15 amino acids. Per the germline V gene, CDR1 is SGHRS and CDR2 is YFSETQ. J lost 5 bases, V lost 0 bases, and 5 bases had no gene match.

The rearrangement uses TRBV5-1 and TRBJ2-3, with D perhaps TRBD2 (6 bases). V lost 3 bases, J lost 6 bases, and 17 bases lay in between. The CDR3 has 15 amino acids. Germline-derived CDR1 and CDR2 are SGHRS and YFSETQ. In DNA, the CDR3 is TGCGCCAGCAGCTCAGCGGGTAGGACCCTTGATACGCAGTATTTT. Its protein product is CASSSAGRTLDTQYF.

This clonotype has more than one count but fewer than ten. The J gene is TRBJ2-1, the V gene TRBV11-2; D is uncertain. Germline CDR1 SGHAT, CDR2 FQNNGV. With 8 bases removed from V and 5 bases from J, the gap between germline ends came to 7 bases. This CDR3 contains 11 residues. CDR3 in amino acids: CASLGNNEQFF. The CDR3 bases are TGTGCCAGCTTGGGGAACAATGAGCAGTTCTTC.

This clonotype came up once. The V gene is TRBV20-1, the J gene TRBJ2-1; 8 bases fit TRBD2. CDR1 is DFQATT and CDR2 is SNEGSKA in the germline V gene (reference sequence). V trimming: 6 bases; J trimming: 8 bases; junction bases outside the gene matches: 12. The length of the CDR3 is 14 residues. The CDR3 DNA sequence: TGCAGTGCCAGACCGGGACTAGGGGGAGATGAGCAGTTCTTC. Translating gives CSARPGLGGDEQFF.

This rearrangement joins TRBV7-2 to TRBJ1-6; D gene uncertain. V was pared by 5 bases and J by 9 bases, with 8 bases between. The CDR3 covers 12 residues. Germline CDR1 and CDR2: SGHTA and FQGNSA. The CDR3 here is CASSHRGSPLHF. Here the CDR3 DNA reads TGTGCCAGCAGCCACCGGGGTTCACCCCTCCACTTT.

Concerning this clonotype: A read error is possible here, since a much larger clone lies one base away. The chain links TRBV29-1 to TRBJ2-7, with TRBD2 identical over 7 bases. J was trimmed by 9 bases and V by 7 bases; bases with no gene match: 12. Germline loops: CDR1 SQVTM, CDR2 ANQGSEA. The CDR3 sequence is 12 residues long. CDR3 region: CSARRSGAAQYF. In DNA, the CDR3 is TGCAGCGCCAGGCGGAGCGGGGCAGCGCAGTACTTC.

This sequence joins TRBV20-1 and TRBJ2-1; no reliable D call. The germline V gene has CDR1 DFQATT and CDR2 SNEGSKA (reference sequence). Trimming stripped 3 bases from V and 4 bases from J, with 10 bases between. This CDR3 has 13 residues. The CDR3 protein is CSASGVRYNEQFF. Written as DNA, the CDR3 is TGCAGTGCTAGTGGGGTACGGTACAATGAGCAGTTCTTC.

The V and J genes are TRBV12-3 or TRBV12-4 and TRBJ1-5, with a possible D match to TRBD1 (6 bases). Trimming removed 1 base from V and 6 bases from J, with 16 bases in between. CDR3 length: 16 residues. The CDR3 DNA sequence: TGTGCCAGCAGTTTAGGGGGGGGCGGGGGAGGTCAGCCCCAGCATTTT. Translation gives CASSLGGGGGGQPQHF.

The chain links TRBV6-2 or TRBV6-3 to TRBJ1-1; D is unresolved. The V end was cut by 4 bases, the J end by 5 bases, with 11 bases between. Germline V gene sequence: CDR1 MNHEY, CDR2 SVGEGT. CDR3 length: 13 residues. As DNA, the CDR3 is TGTGCCAGCAGTTTTGCCGTGAGAACTGAAGCTTTCTTT. Protein: CASSFAVRTEAFF.

V usage is TRBV7-8 and J usage is TRBJ2-1; 15 bases map to TRBD2. V lost 5 bases and J lost 1; bases outside the gene matches: 6. The CDR3 sequence is 18 residues long. Germline V gene data show CDR1 as SGHVS and CDR2 as FQNEAQ. The CDR3 DNA reads TGTGCCAGCAGCCCCGGGACTAGCGGGAGGTGGTCCTACAATGAGCAGTTCTTC. Protein product: CASSPGTSGRWSYNEQFF.

The genes are TRBV27 and TRBJ2-5; 10 bases are shared with TRBD2. The J call is in doubt because the DNA end fits TRBJ2-7 better. The CDR3 runs 16 residues. Germline CDR1 is MNHEY and CDR2 is SMNVEV (reference sequence). In DNA, the CDR3 is TGTGCCAGCAGTGATGCCCGGACTAGCGGCCCCTACGAGCAGTACTTC. It codes for CASSDARTSGPYEQYF.

This clonotype was picked up a small number of times. J is TRBJ2-5 and V is TRBV9, with 8 bases fitting TRBD2. Per the germline V gene, CDR1 is SGDLS and CDR2 is YYNGEE. J was trimmed by 6 bases and V by 3 bases; bases with no gene match: 22. The length of the CDR3 is 19 residues. The CDR3 loop is CASSAAGAGGPSGSKTQYF. CDR3 DNA: TGTGCCAGCAGCGCCGCTGGGGCGGGGGGCCCCTCGGGCTCTAAGACCCAGTACTTC.

Ten or more counts support this clonotype. CDR3: CASSPGTSGVFWDEQYF. DNA of the CDR3: TGTGCCAGCAGTCCCGGGACTAGCGGGGTGTTCTGGGACGAGCAGTACTTC. This sequence joins TRBV28 and TRBJ2-7; 13 bases are shared with TRBD2. Germline V CDR1 and CDR2: MDHEN, SYDVKM. Trimming took 5 bases from V and 5 from J; bases not matched to a gene: 12. CDR3 length equals 17 residues. Together with reference TRBV28 and TRBJ2-7, the CDR3 gives the full variable domain: DVKVTQSSRYLVKRTGEKVFLECVQDMDHENMFWYRQDPGLGLRLIYFSYDVKMKEKGDIPEGYSVSREKKERFSLILESASTNQTSMYLCASSPGTSGVFWDEQYFGPGTRLTVT.

This clonotype has at least ten counts. The CDR3 loop is CASSFGGSVQETQYF. The CDR3 DNA sequence: TGCGCCAGCAGCTTCGGCGGATCGGTCCAAGAGACCCAGTACTTC. The chain carries TRBV5-1 and TRBJ2-5, with D hard to call. Germline CDR1 is SGHRS and CDR2 is YFSETQ. The CDR3 runs 15 residues. The V and J ends lost 2 bases and 1 base respectively, with 12 bases between them.

The table lists this clonotype with a few counts. A read error may account for a junction end that differs from germline. The rearrangement links TRBV11-2 to TRBJ2-3; TRBD2 aligns across 14 bases. Germline lookup yields CDR1 SGHAT and CDR2 FQNNGV. The CDR3 covers 21 residues. CDR3 bases: TGTGCCAGCAGCTCAGATCGGACTAGCGGGGGGTTCCTAATTAGCACAGATATGCAGTATTTT. It yields the protein CASSSDRTSGGFLISTDMQYF. The entire variable domain, with the rest obtained from reference TRBV11-2 and TRBJ2-3, is as follows: EAGVAQSPRYKIIEKRQSVAFWCNPISGHATLYWYQQILGQGPKLLIQFQNNGVVDDSQLPKDRFSAERLKGVDSTLKIQPAKLEDSAVYLCASSSDRTSGGFLISTDMQYFGPGTRLTVL.

To note about this clonotype: At one end the junction does not follow the germline gene, possibly because of a read error. V gene TRBV7-9 combines with J gene TRBJ2-7; 7 nucleotides line up with TRBD1. Per germline, CDR1 SEHNR and CDR2 FQNEAQ (reference sequence). This CDR3 spans 12 amino acids. The DNA of the CDR3 is TGTGCCAGCTCTCCAGGGGGTGGCGAGCGGTACTTC. It encodes CASSPGGGERYF.

Comment on this clonotype: A much larger clonotype is one base distant, so this may be a read error. The chain carries TRBV10-3 and TRBJ2-3; D is perhaps TRBD1 or TRBD2 (5 bases each). CDR3 length equals 14 residues. Germline V CDR1 and CDR2: ENHRY, SYGVKD. The ends were cut back, 6 bases at V and 2 bases at J, with 12 bases in the middle. The CDR3: CAISPGTDTDTQYF. The CDR3 DNA sequence: TGTGCCATCAGCCCCGGGACCGACACAGATACGCAGTATTTT.

This clonotype was detected only a few times. This chain joins TRBV12-3 or TRBV12-4 and TRBJ2-5; TRBD1 or TRBD2 may be the D gene (5 bases each). With 7 bases removed from V and 5 bases from J, the gap between germline ends came to 14 bases. This CDR3 is 13 amino acids long. The CDR3 here is CASKWIRDETQYF. DNA for the CDR3: TGTGCCAGCAAATGGATTAGGGACGAGACCCAGTACTTC.

On this clonotype itself: A read error may explain this, as a much larger clone is one base away. The chain uses TRBV9 and TRBJ2-1; D is ambiguous. The CDR3 has 15 amino acids. V lost 0 bases to trimming and J lost 10 bases, with 17 bases between them. The germline V gene encodes CDR1 SGDLS and CDR2 YYNGEE. CDR3 sequence: CASSVAEDDSYEQFF. The CDR3 nucleotides read TGTGCCAGCAGCGTAGCTGAGGACGATTCCTACGAGCAGTTCTTC.